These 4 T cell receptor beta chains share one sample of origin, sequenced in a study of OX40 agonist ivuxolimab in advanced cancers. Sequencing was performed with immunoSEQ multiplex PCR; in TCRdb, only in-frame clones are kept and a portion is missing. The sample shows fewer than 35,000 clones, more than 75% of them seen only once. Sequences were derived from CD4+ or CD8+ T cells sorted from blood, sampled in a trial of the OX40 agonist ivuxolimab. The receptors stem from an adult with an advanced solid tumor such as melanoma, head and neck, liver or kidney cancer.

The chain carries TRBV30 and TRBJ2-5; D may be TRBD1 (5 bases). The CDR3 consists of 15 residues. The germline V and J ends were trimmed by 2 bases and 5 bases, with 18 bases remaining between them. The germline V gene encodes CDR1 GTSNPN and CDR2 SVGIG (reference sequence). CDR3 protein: CAWSPGSGLAETQYF. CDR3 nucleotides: TGTGCCTGGAGTCCAGGGTCCGGTCTTGCGGAGACCCAGTACTTC. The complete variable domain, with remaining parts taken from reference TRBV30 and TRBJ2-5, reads SQTIHQWPATLVQPVGSPLSLECTVEGTSNPNLYWYRQAAGRGLQLLFYSVGIGQISSEVPQNLSASRPQDRQFILSSKKLLLSDSGFYLCAWSPGSGLAETQYFGPGTRLLVL.

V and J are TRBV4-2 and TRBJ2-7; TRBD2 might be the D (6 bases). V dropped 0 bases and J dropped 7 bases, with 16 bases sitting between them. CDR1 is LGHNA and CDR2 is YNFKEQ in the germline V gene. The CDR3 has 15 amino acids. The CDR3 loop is CASSQEPMGGSEQYF. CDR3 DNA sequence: TGTGCCAGCAGCCAAGAACCAATGGGGGGATCGGAGCAGTACTTC.

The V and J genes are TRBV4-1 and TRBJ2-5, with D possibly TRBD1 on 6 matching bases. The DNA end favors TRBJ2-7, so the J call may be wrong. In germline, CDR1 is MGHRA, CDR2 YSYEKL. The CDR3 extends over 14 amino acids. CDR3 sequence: CASSQKPQGGEQYF. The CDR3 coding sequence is TGCGCCAGCAGCCAGAAACCACAGGGCGGCGAGCAGTACTTC.

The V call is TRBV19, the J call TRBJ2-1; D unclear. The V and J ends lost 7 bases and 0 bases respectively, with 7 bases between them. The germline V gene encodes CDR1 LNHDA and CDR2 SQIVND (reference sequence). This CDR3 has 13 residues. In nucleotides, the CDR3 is TGTGCCAGTAAGGCGTTCTCCTACAATGAGCAGTTCTTC. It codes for CASKAFSYNEQFF. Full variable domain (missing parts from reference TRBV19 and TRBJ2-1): DGGITQSPKYLFRKEGQNVTLSCEQNLNHDAMYWYRQDPGQGLRLIYYSQIVNDFQKGDIAEGYSVSREKKESFPLTVTSAQKNPTAFYLCASKAFSYNEQFFGPGTRLTVL.